What follows is one TCR beta chain and its context. This CDR3 is built from 13 residues. Trimming left V 7 bases short and J 1 base short, with 11 bases between. Germline V CDR1 and CDR2: SGHRS, YFSETQ. The sample comes from a study of cytomegalovirus exposure and HLA in healthy donors. At the level of the study: Per a later analysis, the roughly 700 first-cohort and approximately 120 validation repertoires shared one platform.

Clones were sequenced by immunoSEQ multiplex PCR, and TCRdb holds only the in-frame ones, with some missing. The data show 200,000 to 300,000 clones, less than 90% seen once. The chain couples TRBV5-1 to TRBJ2-5; weak D call: TRBD1 (6 bases). Sequencing used PBMCs. This TCR was recovered from a young man in good health and CMV-seropositive. CDR3 sequence: CASVGGLQETQYF. CDR3 coding DNA: TGCGCCAGCGTAGGGGGTCTCCAAGAGACCCAGTACTTC. Variable domain in full (rest from reference TRBV5-1 and TRBJ2-5): KAGVTQTPRYLIKTRGQQVTLSCSPISGHRSVSWYQQTPGQGLQFLFEYFSETQRNKGNFPGRFSGRQFSNSRSEMNVSTLELGDSALYLCASVGGLQETQYFGPGTRLLVL.